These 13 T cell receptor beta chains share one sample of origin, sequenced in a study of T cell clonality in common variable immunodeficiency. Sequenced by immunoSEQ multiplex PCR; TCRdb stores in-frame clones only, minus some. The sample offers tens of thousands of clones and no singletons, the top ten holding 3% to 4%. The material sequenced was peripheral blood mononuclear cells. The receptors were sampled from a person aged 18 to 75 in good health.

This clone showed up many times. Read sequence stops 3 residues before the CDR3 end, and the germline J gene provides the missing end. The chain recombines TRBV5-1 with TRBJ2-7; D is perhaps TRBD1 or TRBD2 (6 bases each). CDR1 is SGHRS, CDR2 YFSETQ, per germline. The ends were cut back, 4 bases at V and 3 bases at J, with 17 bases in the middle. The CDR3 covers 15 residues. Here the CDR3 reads CASSPGGGIGYEQYF. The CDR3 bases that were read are TGCGCCAGCAGCCCTGGGGGCGGGATCGGCTACGAG.

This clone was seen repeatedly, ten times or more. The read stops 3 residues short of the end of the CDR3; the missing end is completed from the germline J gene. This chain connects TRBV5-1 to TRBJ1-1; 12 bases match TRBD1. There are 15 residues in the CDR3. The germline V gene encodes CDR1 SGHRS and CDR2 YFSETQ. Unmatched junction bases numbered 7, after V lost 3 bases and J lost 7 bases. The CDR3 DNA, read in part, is TGCGCCAGCAGCTCGGGACAGGGGGCCGATGGTGAA. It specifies CASSSGQGADGE. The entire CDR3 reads CASSSGQGADGEAFF.

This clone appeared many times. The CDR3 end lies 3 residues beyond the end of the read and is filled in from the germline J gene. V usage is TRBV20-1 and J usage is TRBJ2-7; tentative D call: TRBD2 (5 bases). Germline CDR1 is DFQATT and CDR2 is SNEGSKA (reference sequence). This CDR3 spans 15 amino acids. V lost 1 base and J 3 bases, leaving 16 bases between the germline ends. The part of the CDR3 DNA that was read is TGCAGTGCTAGAGGACTATCCGCCCCATACTACGAG. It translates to CSARGLSAPYYE. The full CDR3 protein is CSARGLSAPYYEQYF.

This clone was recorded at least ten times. CDR3: CASSDGVRGQPQHF. Partial CDR3 DNA: TGTGCCAGCAGTGATGGGGTCCGGGGTCAGCCC. The chain employs TRBV6-1 and TRBJ1-5; D unresolved. The read comes to an end 3 residues before the CDR3 does, leaving the germline J gene to fill in the end. V shed 3 bases and J shed 6 bases, with 12 bases lying between them. The CDR3 has 14 residues. Germline-derived CDR1 and CDR2 are MNHNS and SASEGT.

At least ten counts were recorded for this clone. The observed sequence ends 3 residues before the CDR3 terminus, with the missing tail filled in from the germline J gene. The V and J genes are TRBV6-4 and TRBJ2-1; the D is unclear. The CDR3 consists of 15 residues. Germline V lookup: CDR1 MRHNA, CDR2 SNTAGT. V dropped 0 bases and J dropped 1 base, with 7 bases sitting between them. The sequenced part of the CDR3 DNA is TGTGCCAGCAGTGACTCTGCGGATTCCTACAATGAG. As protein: CASSDSADSYNE. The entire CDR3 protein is CASSDSADSYNEQFF.

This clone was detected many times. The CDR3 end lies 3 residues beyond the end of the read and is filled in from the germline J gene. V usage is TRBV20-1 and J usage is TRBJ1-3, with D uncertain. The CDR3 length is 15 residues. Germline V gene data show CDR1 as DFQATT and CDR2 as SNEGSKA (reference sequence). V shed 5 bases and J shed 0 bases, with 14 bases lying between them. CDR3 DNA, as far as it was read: TGCAGTGCTCCCCGGTTACAGCTCTCTGGAAACACC. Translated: CSAPRLQLSGNT. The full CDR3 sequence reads CSAPRLQLSGNTIYF.

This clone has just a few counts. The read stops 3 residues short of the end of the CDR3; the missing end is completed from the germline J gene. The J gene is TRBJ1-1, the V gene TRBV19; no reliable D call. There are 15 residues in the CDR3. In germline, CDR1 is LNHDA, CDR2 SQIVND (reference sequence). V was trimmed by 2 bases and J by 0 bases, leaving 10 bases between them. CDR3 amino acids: CASSIIGEMNTEAFF. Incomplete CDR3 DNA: TGTGCCAGTAGTATAATCGGGGAGATGAACACTGAA.

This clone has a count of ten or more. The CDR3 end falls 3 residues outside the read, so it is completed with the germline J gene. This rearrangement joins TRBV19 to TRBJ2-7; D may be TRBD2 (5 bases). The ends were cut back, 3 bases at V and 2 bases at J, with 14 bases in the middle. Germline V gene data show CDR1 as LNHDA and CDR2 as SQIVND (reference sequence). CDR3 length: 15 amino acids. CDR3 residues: CASSISSGPPYEQYF. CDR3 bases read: TGTGCCAGTAGTATTTCGAGCGGACCTCCCTACGAG.

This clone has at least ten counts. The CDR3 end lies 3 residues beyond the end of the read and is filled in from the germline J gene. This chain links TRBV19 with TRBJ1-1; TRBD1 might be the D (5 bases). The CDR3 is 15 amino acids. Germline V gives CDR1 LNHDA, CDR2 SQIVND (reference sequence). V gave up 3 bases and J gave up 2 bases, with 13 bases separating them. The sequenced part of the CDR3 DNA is TGTGCCAGTAGTATCATCGACAGATACAACACTGAA. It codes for CASSIIDRYNTE. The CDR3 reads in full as CASSIIDRYNTEAFF. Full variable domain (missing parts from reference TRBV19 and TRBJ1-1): DGGITQSPKYLFRKEGQNVTLSCEQNLNHDAMYWYRQDPGQGLRLIYYSQIVNDFQKGDIAEGYSVSREKKESFPLTVTSAQKNPTAFYLCASSIIDRYNTEAFFGQGTRLTVV.

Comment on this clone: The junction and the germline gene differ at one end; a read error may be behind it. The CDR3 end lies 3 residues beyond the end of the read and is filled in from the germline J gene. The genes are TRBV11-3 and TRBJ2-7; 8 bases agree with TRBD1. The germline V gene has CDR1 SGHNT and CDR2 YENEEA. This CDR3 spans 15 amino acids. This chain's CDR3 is CASSLDRGVLYEQYF. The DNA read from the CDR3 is TGTGCCAGCAGTTTAGACAGGGGTGTTCTCTACGAG.

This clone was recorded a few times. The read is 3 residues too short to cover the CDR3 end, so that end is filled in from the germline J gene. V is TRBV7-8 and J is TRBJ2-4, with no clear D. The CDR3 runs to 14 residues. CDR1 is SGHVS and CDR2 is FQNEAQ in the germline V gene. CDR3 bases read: TGTGCCAGCAGCTTAGATCGCCAAGTCTATGGT. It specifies CASSLDRQVYG. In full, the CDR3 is CASSLDRQVYGQYF.

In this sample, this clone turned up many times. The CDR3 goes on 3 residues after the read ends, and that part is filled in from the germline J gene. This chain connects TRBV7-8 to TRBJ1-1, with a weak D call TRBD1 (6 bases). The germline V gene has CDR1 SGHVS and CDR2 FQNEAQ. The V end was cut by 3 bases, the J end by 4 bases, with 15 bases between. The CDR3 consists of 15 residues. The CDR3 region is CASSFGLARGTEAFF. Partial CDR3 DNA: TGTGCCAGCAGCTTTGGGTTGGCCAGGGGCACTGAA.

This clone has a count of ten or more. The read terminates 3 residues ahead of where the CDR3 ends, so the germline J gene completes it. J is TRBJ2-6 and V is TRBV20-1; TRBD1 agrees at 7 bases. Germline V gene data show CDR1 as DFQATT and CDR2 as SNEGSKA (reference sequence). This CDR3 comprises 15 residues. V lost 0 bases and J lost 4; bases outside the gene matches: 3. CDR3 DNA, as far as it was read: TGCAGTGCTAGAGAAACAGGGGTCGGGGCCAACGTC. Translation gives CSARETGVGANV. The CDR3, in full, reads CSARETGVGANVLTF.